This T cell receptor beta chain was found in a study of T cell responses to AZD1222 COVID-19 vaccine. About the study: The study pooled second doses at about 4 or about 12 weeks. Study-level points and caveats: Of the AZD1222 recipients, only five to seven were seropositive at baseline. At 160-218 and 743-854, vaccine-associated CD4 TCRs were dominant, and they spanned spike. A mostly white British donor set with more females was recruited, and clonal diversity was possibly underestimated.

Method: immunoSEQ multiplex PCR; TCRdb's copy keeps in-frame clones and lacks some. The table includes about 130,000 clones, approximately 90% detected once. Details on this clone: Antigen: not known.

There are 14 residues in the CDR3. Germline V lookup: CDR1 MNHEY, CDR2 SMNVEV (reference sequence). Trimming cost V 3 bases and J 2 bases; bases outside gene matches: 3. Sequenced material: peripheral blood, taken on day 0 of AZD1222 vaccination. The sequence was obtained from an adult in good health. The V call is TRBV27, the J call TRBJ2-7; 8 bases agree with TRBD2. CDR3 bases: TGTGCCAGCAGTTTCCAAGCGGGGGCCTACGAGCAGTACTTC. Translating gives CASSFQAGAYEQYF.